The clone carrying this TCR beta chain has more than one count but fewer than ten. This entry is derived from a study of blood T cells in healthy people across ages. The use of a sample-barcoded 5' primer and a J-beta primer mix characterized a second PCR of roughly 6 to 11 cycles. TCRdb processed the 5' RACE reads anew with MiXCR; each CDR3 protein has one entry. The repertoire holds just over 800,000 distinct CDR3 sequences, with 62% as singletons. Sequencing input: blood. This TCR came from a man aged 25 to 45 in good health.

CDR3 bases: TGTGCCAGCAGTACTCAGGGTAATCAGCCCCAGCATTTT. This gives the protein CASSTQGNQPQHF. The chain uses TRBV6-5 and TRBJ1-5; possibly TRBD1 for D (5 bases). Germline CDR1 MNHEY, CDR2 SVGAGI. Trimming shortened V by 5 bases and J by 4 bases, and 9 bases separated the two germline ends. The CDR3 is 13 amino acids.